The clone carrying this T cell receptor beta chain showed up many times. Amplified regions were TCR beta CDR3 sequences from RNA transcripts. HTBI primers were used for first-round RT-PCR of the TCR CDR3. TCRdb ran MiXCR on the multiplex PCR reads and lists one entry per CDR3 protein. This sample has hundreds of thousands of distinct CDR3 sequences, with around 13% found just once. Exclusion criteria comprised uncontrolled infection, other autoimmune disease, pregnancy or lactation. The sample comes from a study of T cells in Graves' hyperthyroidism and ophthalmopathy. The source is a woman between 25 and 40 years old with Graves' hyperthyroidism. The sample taken for sequencing was blood.

In DNA form, the CDR3 reads TGTGCCAGCAGTTGGGGAGGGGACGGGGCCTACGAGCAGTACTTC. Translated, it gives CASSWGGDGAYEQYF. V gene TRBV12-3 or TRBV12-4 combines with J gene TRBJ2-7, with TRBD2 matching 7 bases. With 4 bases clipped from V and 2 bases from J, the junction kept 8 bases outside the gene matches. The CDR3 consists of 15 residues.